The sequence of this TCR beta chain was determined in a study of blood T cell repertoires in COVID-19. Study summary: COVID-19 samples, acute and convalescent, were from the United States, Italy and Spain. Nucleic acid was either cDNA or gDNA, and it came from T cells, B-cell-depleted T cells, or PBMCs.

The germline gives CDR1 SGHNT, CDR2 YYREEE (reference sequence). V lost 1 base, J lost 3 bases, and 10 bases lay in between. The CDR3 has 14 amino acids. Under the authors' procedure: Nucleated cell counts were estimated from reference gene primer amplification. The assay was immunoSEQ multiplex PCR, and TCRdb's table has in-frame clones only and misses some. From that table come the V and J calls and clone size; the DNA was used to work out D and trimming. The table has roughly 360,000 clones, roughly 77% seen once; the top ten hold around 1%. Input material: peripheral blood. This chain joins TRBV5-4 and TRBJ1-1, with D possibly TRBD1 on 5 matching bases. This receptor was identified in a human donor with acute or convalescent COVID-19. The donor label of this sample is uncertain. The CDR3, as DNA: TGTGCCAGCAGCTTGTTGGGGGGGGACACTGAAGCTTTCTTT. Residues: CASSLLGGDTEAFF.